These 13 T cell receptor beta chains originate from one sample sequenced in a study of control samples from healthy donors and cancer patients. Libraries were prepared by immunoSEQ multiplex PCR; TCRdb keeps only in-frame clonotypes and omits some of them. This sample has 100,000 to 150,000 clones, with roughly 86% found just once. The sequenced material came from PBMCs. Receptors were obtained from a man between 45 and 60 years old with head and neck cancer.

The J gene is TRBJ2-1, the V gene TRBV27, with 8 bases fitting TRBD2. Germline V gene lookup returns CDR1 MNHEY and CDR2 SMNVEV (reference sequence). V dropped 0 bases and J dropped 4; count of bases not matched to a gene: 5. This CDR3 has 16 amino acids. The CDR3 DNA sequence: TGTGCCAGCAGTTTATCGGCGGGAGGTTTGTACAATGAGCAGTTCTTC. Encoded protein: CASSLSAGGLYNEQFF.

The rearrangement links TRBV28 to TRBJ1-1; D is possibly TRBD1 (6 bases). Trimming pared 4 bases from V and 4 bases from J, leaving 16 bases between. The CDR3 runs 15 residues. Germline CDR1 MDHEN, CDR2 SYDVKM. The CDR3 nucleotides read TGTGCCAGCAGTTCCCCCGGGGGCGCGGGCACTGAAGCTTTCTTT. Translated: CASSSPGGAGTEAFF. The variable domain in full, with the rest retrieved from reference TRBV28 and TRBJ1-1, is DVKVTQSSRYLVKRTGEKVFLECVQDMDHENMFWYRQDPGLGLRLIYFSYDVKMKEKGDIPEGYSVSREKKERFSLILESASTNQTSMYLCASSSPGGAGTEAFFGQGTRLTVV.

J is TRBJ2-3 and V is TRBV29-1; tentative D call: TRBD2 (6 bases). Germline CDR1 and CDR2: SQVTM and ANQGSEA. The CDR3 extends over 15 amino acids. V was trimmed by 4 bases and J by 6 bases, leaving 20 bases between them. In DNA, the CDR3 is TGCAGCGTTGGCCTTCGACTAGTGCTGAAGGATACGCAGTATTTT. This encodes CSVGLRLVLKDTQYF.

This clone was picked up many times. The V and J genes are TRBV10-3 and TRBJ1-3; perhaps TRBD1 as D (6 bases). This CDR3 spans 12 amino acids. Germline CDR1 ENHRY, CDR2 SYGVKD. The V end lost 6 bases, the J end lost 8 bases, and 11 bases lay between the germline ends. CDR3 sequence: CAIRGAVDTIYF. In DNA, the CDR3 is TGTGCCATCAGGGGGGCAGTGGACACCATATATTTT.

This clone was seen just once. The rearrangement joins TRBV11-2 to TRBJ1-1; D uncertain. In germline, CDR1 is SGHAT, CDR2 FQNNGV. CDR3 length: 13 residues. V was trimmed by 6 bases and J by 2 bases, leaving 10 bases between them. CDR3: CASRLSLNTEAFF. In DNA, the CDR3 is TGTGCCAGCAGGCTGTCTCTAAACACTGAAGCTTTCTTT.

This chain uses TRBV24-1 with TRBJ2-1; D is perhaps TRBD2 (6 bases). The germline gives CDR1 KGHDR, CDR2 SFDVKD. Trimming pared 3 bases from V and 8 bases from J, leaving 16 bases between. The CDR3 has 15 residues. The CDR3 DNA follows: TGTGCCACCAGTGATCCCAACGGGGGATGGGATGAGCAGTTCTTC. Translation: CATSDPNGGWDEQFF.

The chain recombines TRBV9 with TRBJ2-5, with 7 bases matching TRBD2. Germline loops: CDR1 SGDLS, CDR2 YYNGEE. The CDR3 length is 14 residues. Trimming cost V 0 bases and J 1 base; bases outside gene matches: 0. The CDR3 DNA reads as TGTGCCAGCAGCGTAGCGGGAGGCCAAGAGACCCAGTACTTC. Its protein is CASSVAGGQETQYF.

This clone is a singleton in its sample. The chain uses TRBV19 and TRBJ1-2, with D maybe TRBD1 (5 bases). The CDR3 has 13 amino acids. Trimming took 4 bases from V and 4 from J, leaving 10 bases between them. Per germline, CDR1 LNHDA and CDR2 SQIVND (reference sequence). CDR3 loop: CASSRQRGYGYTF. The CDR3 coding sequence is TGTGCCAGTAGTAGACAGCGAGGCTATGGCTACACCTTC.

The CDR3 DNA reads TGTGCCAGCTCACAGGGACAAGCCAACACTGAAGCTTTCTTT. Translation: CASSQGQANTEAFF. The chain employs TRBV18 and TRBJ1-1; a possible D gene is TRBD1 (6 bases). V was trimmed by 4 bases and J by 2 bases, leaving 11 bases between them. The CDR3 runs 14 residues. Germline CDR1 is KGHSH and CDR2 is LQKENI. The whole variable domain, filled in from reference TRBV18 and TRBJ1-1, reads NAGVMQNPRHLVRRRGQEARLRCSPMKGHSHVYWYRQLPEEGLKFMVYLQKENIIDESGMPKERFSAEFPKEGPSILRIQQVVRGDSAAYFCASSQGQANTEAFFGQGTRLTVV.

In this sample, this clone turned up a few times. CDR3 bases: TGCGCCAGCAGAGGGACAGGGGCCTACGAGCAGTACTTC. Translated, it gives CASRGTGAYEQYF. The V and J genes are TRBV4-1 and TRBJ2-7, with 10 bases that match TRBD1. The CDR3 consists of 13 residues. With V trimmed by 6 bases and J by 2 bases, 1 base remained unmatched. Germline values: CDR1 MGHRA, CDR2 YSYEKL.

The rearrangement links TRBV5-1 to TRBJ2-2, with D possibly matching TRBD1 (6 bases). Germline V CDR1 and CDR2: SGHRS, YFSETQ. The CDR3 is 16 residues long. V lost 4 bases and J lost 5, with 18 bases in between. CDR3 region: CASSPGTSPRTGELFF. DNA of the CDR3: TGCGCCAGCAGCCCCGGGACATCCCCGAGGACCGGGGAGCTGTTTTTT.

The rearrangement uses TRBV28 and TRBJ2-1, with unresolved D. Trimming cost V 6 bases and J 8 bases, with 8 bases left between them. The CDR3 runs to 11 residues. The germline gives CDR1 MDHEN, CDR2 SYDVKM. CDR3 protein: CASRDEYEQFF. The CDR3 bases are TGTGCCAGCAGGGATGAGTATGAGCAGTTCTTC.

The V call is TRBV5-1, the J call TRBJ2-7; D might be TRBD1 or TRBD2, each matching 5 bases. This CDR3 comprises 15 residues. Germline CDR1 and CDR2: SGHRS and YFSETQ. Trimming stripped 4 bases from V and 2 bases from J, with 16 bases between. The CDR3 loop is CASSRTGTSTYEQYF. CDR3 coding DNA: TGCGCCAGCAGCCGAACCGGGACGAGCACCTACGAGCAGTACTTC.